These T cell receptor beta chains were read from a single sample in a study of blood T cell repertoires in COVID-19. This table comes from immunoSEQ multiplex PCR, and its TCRdb copy is limited to in-frame clones, with some not included. The sample gives 200,000 to 250,000 clones, 70% to 90% of which show up once; approximately 2.6% is in the top ten. Sequenced sample: peripheral blood. These receptors were collected from a man aged 50-60 years who had recovered from COVID-19. The CDR3 runs from the conserved cysteine through the conserved F or W. D genes are given only for firm matches. Clone sizes are given selectively: once, few, many, or a class where the clone is expanded.

D gene	V gene	J gene	clone size	CDR3 protein	CDR3 DNA
-	TRBV29-1	TRBJ1-2	-	CSVEDRTGNYGYTF	TGCAGCGTTGAAGATCGGACGGGAAACTATGGCTACACCTTC
-	TRBV19	TRBJ2-1	-	CASTPWIGGDNEQFF	TGTGCCAGTACCCCCTGGATAGGAGGCGACAATGAGCAGTTCTTC
-	TRBV7-9	TRBJ2-7	-	CASSLVGDEQYF	TGTGCCAGCAGCTTAGTAGGGGACGAGCAGTACTTC
-	TRBV18	TRBJ2-7	-	CASSLDSSSYEQYF	TGTGCCAGCTCCCTAGACTCTAGCTCCTACGAGCAGTACTTC
TRBD1	TRBV9	TRBJ1-2	-	CASSAPDRQNGYTF	TGTGCCAGCAGCGCTCCGGACAGGCAAAATGGCTACACCTTC
-	TRBV19	TRBJ1-5	-	CASSKLDSVPNQPQHF	TGTGCCAGTAGTAAATTAGACAGTGTTCCCAATCAGCCCCAGCATTTT
TRBD2	TRBV19	TRBJ2-1	-	CASGTYHLGLAGDEQFF	TGTGCCAGTGGGACTTACCACCTAGGACTAGCGGGAGATGAGCAGTTCTTC
TRBD2	TRBV27	TRBJ2-1	-	CASSLSIMGGLAGNNEQFF	TGTGCCAGCAGTTTATCGATAATGGGGGGACTAGCGGGAAACAATGAGCAGTTCTTC
TRBD1	TRBV15	TRBJ2-7	-	CATSKVSRDRSYEQYF	TGTGCCACCAGCAAAGTCAGCCGGGACAGATCCTACGAGCAGTACTTC
-	TRBV14	TRBJ2-3	once	CASSPFKGSVTDTQYF	TGTGCCAGCAGCCCCTTTAAGGGGTCCGTCACAGATACGCAGTATTTT
TRBD2	TRBV28	TRBJ2-3	-	CASRGGLAGDTDTQYF	TGTGCCAGCAGGGGAGGACTAGCGGGAGACACAGATACGCAGTATTTT
-	TRBV9	TRBJ2-3	-	CASSVDGGRGRTDTQYF	TGTGCCAGCAGCGTAGATGGGGGCAGGGGGAGGACAGATACGCAGTATTTT
TRBD1	TRBV6-5	TRBJ2-2	few	CASSYSRGLVTGELFF	TGTGCCAGCAGTTACTCGAGGGGGCTGGTCACCGGGGAGCTGTTTTTT
-	TRBV7-9	TRBJ2-7	few	CASSLTGYEQYF	TGTGCCAGCAGCTTAACAGGCTACGAGCAGTACTTC
-	TRBV19	TRBJ2-7	-	CASSRSSNEQYF	TGTGCCAGTAGTAGGAGTTCCAACGAGCAGTACTTC
TRBD1	TRBV18	TRBJ2-7	-	CASSPGVNRGGYEQYF	TGTGCCAGCTCACCCGGGGTCAACAGGGGCGGCTACGAGCAGTACTTC
-	TRBV28	TRBJ1-6	once	CASRVQGYNSPLHF	TGTGCCAGCAGGGTTCAGGGCTATAATTCACCCCTCCACTTT
-	TRBV18	TRBJ2-1	-	CASSRTGAYNEQFF	TGTGCCAGCTCACGAACGGGAGCCTACAATGAGCAGTTCTTC
-	TRBV2	TRBJ2-7	-	CASSVMSHEQYF	TGTGCCAGCAGTGTGATGTCACATGAGCAGTACTTC
TRBD1	TRBV10-3	TRBJ1-3	-	CAISEPGTGRNTIYF	TGTGCCATCAGTGAGCCTGGGACAGGGAGAAACACCATATATTTT
-	TRBV11-2	TRBJ2-5	-	CASSSGAGQETQYF	TGTGCCAGCAGCTCGGGCGCGGGACAAGAGACCCAGTACTTC
-	TRBV7-8	TRBJ1-5	few	CASSRTDRYQPQHF	TGTGCCAGCAGCCGGACAGATCGCTATCAGCCCCAGCATTTT
TRBD2	TRBV24-1	TRBJ2-1	-	CATSDFGTNNEQFF	TGTGCCACCAGTGATTTTGGGACTAACAATGAGCAGTTCTTC
-	TRBV9	TRBJ2-7	-	CASSSIVGVSYEQYF	TGTGCCAGCAGCTCCATTGTGGGAGTCTCCTACGAGCAGTACTTC
TRBD1	TRBV5-1	TRBJ1-1	-	CASSLSGGTEAFF	TGCGCCAGCAGCTTATCAGGGGGCACTGAAGCTTTCTTT
TRBD1	TRBV6-5	TRBJ1-2	-	CASSSRDRETGYTF	TGTGCCAGCAGTTCCCGGGACAGGGAGACTGGCTACACCTTC
TRBD2	TRBV28	TRBJ2-7	-	CASSTTSGISYEQYF	TGTGCCAGCAGCACTACTAGCGGGATCTCCTACGAGCAGTACTTC
TRBD1	TRBV6-5	TRBJ2-7	-	CASRPGQLAYEQYF	TGTGCCAGCAGGCCGGGACAGTTAGCCTACGAGCAGTACTTC
TRBD1	TRBV19	TRBJ2-3	-	CASSGTGVLDTQYF	TGTGCCAGCAGTGGGACAGGGGTTTTAGATACGCAGTATTTT